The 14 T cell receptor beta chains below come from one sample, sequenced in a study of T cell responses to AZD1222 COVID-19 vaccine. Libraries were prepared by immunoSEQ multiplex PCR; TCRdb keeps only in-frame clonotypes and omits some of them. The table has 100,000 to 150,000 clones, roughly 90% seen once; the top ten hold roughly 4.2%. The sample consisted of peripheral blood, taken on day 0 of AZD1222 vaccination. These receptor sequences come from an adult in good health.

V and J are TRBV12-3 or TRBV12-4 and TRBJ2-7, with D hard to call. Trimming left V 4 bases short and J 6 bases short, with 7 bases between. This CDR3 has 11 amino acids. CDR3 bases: TGTGCCAGCAGTTCCAGCCTCGAGCAGTACTTC. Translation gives CASSSSLEQYF.

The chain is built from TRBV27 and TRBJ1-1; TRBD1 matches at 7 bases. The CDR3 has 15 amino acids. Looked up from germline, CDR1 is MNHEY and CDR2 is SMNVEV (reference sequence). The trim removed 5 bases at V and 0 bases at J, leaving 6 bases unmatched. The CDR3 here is CASSRGQTMNTEAFF. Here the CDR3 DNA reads TGTGCCAGCAGTCGGGGACAGACCATGAACACTGAAGCTTTCTTT.

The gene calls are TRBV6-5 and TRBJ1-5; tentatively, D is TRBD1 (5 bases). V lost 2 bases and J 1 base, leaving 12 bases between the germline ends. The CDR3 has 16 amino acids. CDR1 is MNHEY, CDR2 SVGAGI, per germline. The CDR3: CASSYLPGDSNQPQHF. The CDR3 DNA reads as TGTGCCAGCAGTTACCTGCCGGGGGACAGCAATCAGCCCCAGCATTTT.

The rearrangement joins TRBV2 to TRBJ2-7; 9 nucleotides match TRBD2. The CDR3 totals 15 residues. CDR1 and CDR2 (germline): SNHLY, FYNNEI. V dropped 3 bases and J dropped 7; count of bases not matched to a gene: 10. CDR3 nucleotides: TGTGCCAGCAGTGATCCGGCGGGGGGGCATTGGGAGCAGTACTTC. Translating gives CASSDPAGGHWEQYF.

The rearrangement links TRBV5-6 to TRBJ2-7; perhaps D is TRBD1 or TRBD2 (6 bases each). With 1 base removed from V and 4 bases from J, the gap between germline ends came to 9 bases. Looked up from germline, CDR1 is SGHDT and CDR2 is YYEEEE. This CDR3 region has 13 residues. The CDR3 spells CASSLWGAYEQYF. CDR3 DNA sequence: TGTGCCAGCAGCTTGTGGGGGGCTTACGAGCAGTACTTC.

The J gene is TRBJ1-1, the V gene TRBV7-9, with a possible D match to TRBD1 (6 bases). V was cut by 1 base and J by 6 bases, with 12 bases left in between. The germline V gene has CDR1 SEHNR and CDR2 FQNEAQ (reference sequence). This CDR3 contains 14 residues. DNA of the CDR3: TGTGCCAGCAGCTTAGGTGGGCGGGGGCCTGAAGCTTTCTTT. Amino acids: CASSLGGRGPEAFF.

CDR3 sequence reads: CASSEILRPYNEQFF. The CDR3 DNA is TGTGCCAGCAGTGAAATTTTGAGGCCCTACAATGAGCAGTTCTTC. The chain joins TRBV2 to TRBJ2-1; D uncertain. The V end was cut by 2 bases, the J end by 2 bases, with 10 bases between. CDR3 size: 15 residues. Germline assignment: CDR1 SNHLY and CDR2 FYNNEI.

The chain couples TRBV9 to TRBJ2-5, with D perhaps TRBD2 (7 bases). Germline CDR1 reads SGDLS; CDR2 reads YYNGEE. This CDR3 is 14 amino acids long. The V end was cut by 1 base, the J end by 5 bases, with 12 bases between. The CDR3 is CASSVWGGRETQYF. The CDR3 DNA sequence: TGTGCCAGCAGCGTATGGGGGGGCAGGGAGACCCAGTACTTC.

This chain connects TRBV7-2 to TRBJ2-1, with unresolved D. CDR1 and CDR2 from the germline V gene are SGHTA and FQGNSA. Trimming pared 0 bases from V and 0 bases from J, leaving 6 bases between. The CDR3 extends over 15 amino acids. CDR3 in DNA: TGTGCCAGCAGCTTAGCACTGAACTCCTACAATGAGCAGTTCTTC. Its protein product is CASSLALNSYNEQFF.

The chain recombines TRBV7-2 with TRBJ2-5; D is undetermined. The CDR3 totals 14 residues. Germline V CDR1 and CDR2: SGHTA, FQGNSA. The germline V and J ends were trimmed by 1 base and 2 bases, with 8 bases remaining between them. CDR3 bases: TGTGCCAGCAGCTTAGTGTACAGACAAGAGACCCAGTACTTC. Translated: CASSLVYRQETQYF.

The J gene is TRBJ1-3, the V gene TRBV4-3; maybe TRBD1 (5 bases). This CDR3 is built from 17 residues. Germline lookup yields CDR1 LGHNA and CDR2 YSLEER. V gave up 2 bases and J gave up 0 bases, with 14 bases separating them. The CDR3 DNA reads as TGCGCCAGCAGCCAAACCCACGGGGGTAGCTCTGGAAACACCATATATTTT. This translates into CASSQTHGGSSGNTIYF.

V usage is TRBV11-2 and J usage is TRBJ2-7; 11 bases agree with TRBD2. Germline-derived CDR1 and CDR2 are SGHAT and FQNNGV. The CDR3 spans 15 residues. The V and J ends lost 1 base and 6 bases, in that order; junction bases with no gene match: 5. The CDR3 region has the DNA TGTGCCAGCAGCTTAGGACTAGCGGGGTTGGTCGAGCAGTACTTC. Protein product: CASSLGLAGLVEQYF.

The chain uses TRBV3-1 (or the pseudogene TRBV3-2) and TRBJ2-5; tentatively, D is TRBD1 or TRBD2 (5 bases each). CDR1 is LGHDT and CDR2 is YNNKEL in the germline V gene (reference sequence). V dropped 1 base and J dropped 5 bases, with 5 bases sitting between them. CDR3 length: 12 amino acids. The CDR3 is CASSQGGETQYF. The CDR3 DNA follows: TGTGCCAGCAGCCAAGGGGGGGAGACCCAGTACTTC.

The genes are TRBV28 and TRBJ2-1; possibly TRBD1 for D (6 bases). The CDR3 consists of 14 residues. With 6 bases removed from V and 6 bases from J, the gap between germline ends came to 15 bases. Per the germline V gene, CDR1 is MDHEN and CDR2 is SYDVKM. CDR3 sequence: CASSQATGINEQFF. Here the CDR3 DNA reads TGTGCCAGCAGCCAAGCTACAGGGATCAATGAGCAGTTCTTC.